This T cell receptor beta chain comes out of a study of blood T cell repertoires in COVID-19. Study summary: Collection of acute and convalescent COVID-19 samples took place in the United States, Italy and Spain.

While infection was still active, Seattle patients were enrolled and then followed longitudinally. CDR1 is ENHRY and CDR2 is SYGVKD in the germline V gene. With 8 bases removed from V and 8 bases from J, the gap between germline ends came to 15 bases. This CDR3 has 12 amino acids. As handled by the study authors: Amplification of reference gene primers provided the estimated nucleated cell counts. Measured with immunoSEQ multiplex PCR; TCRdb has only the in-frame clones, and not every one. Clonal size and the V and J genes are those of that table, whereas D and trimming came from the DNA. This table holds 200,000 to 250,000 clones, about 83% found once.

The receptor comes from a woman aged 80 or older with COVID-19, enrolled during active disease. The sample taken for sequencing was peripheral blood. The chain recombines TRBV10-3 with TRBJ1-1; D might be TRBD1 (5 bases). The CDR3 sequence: CAIREGTLEAFF. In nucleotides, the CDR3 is TGTGCCATCCGGGAGGGGACTTTAGAAGCTTTCTTT.